Below are 22 T cell receptor beta chains sequenced from a single sample in a study of tumor and adjacent non-tumor tissue in lung cancer. The library came from three nested PCR rounds adapted from ARM-PCR protocols. TCRdb reprocessed the multiplex PCR reads via MiXCR and lists one record per CDR3 protein. The top ten clones hold approximately 22% of a sample with over 85,000 distinct CDR3 sequences, about 87% of them seen once. This sample's RNA came from whole unsorted tissue. The sequenced material came from lung tumor tissue. Source of these receptors: a man in his 70s with non-small cell lung cancer.

This clonotype has only one observation. Without the conserved terminal phenylalanine or tryptophan, this CDR3 likely stems from a read error. V is TRBV10-2 and J is TRBJ2-1; unclear D gene. Germline CDR1 is WSHSY and CDR2 is SAAADI. CDR3 size: 15 residues. V was shortened by 6 bases and J by 8 bases, with 20 bases between the two germline ends. This CDR3 is CASRSPRPFSHEQFS. In nucleotides, the CDR3 is TGCGCCAGCAGGTCCCCGAGACCCTTTTCTCATGAGCAGTTCTCC.

With regard to this clonotype: Lacking the conserved final phenylalanine or tryptophan, this CDR3 likely reflects a read error. The chain recombines TRBV6-2 or TRBV6-3 with TRBJ2-7; D may be TRBD1 (6 bases). The CDR3 runs to 15 residues. Germline CDR1 is MNHEY and CDR2 is SVGEGT. The V end lost 6 bases, the J end lost 6 bases, and 21 bases lay between the germline ends. The CDR3: CASRPTGFRATEQYS. Here the CDR3 DNA reads TGTGCCAGCAGACCCACAGGGTTCCGGGCGACCGAGCAGTACTCC.

Turning to this clonotype: This clone may be a read error of a much larger clone one base away. V gene TRBV5-1 combines with J gene TRBJ2-1, with 11 positions matching TRBD2. The CDR3 loop spans 16 amino acids. Germline trimming cut 4 bases from V and 6 bases from J; bases unmatched to any gene: 9. Germline loops: CDR1 SGHRS, CDR2 YFSETQ. CDR3 in DNA: TGCGCCAGCAGCCCGTGGGGACTAGCGGTGGGCAATGAGCAGTTCTTC. It codes for CASSPWGLAVGNEQFF.

Points on this clonotype: At one of its ends the junction is not consistent with the germline gene, which may arise from a read error. The rearrangement joins TRBV6-5 to TRBJ2-5; perhaps TRBD2 as D (6 bases). Germline CDR1 reads MNHEY; CDR2 reads SVGAGI. The CDR3 totals 16 residues. The CDR3 region is CASSYSVSGEKETQYF. Written as DNA, the CDR3 is TGTGCCAGTAGTTACTCGGTATCGGGGGAAAAAGAGACCCAGTACTTC.

This clonotype was detected only a few times. This sequence may be a read error, since a much larger clone differs from it by one base. The V call is TRBV20-1, the J call TRBJ1-5; a possible D gene is TRBD1 (6 bases). The CDR3 extends over 13 amino acids. CDR1 is DFQATT, CDR2 SNEGSKA, per germline (reference sequence). The CDR3 is CSVRLTGRVSQHF. The DNA for the CDR3 is TGCAGTGTTAGACTTACAGGGCGGGTGTCCCAGCATTTT.

For this clonotype: The junction differs from germline at one of its ends, possibly a read error. This chain links TRBV29-1 with TRBJ2-5, with D unclear. The CDR3 contains 13 residues. The germline gives CDR1 SQVTM, CDR2 ANQGSEA. CDR3 DNA sequence: TGCAGCGTGGCCGAGAGGTTACAAGAGACCCAGCACTTC. Protein sequence: CSVAERLQETQHF.

With regard to this clonotype: It is likely a read error, because the conserved phenylalanine at the end of the CDR3 is missing. The rearrangement uses TRBV29-1 and TRBJ2-5, with a possible D match to TRBD1 (6 bases). V lost 8 bases and J 2 bases, leaving 24 bases between the germline ends. Germline assignment: CDR1 SQVTM and CDR2 ANQGSEA. The CDR3 loop spans 16 amino acids. CDR3 region: CSTKPYLQTGQETQYV. The CDR3 DNA reads TGCAGCACCAAGCCCTACCTCCAGACAGGACAAGAGACCCAGTACGTT.

A few counts support this clonotype. This may stem from a read error, because a much larger clone lies one nucleotide away. The gene calls are TRBV10-3 and TRBJ2-3; 8 nucleotides match TRBD2. Trimming removed 10 bases from V and 3 bases from J; junction bases left unmatched: 12. The CDR3 has 15 residues. Germline V gene data show CDR1 as ENHRY and CDR2 as SYGVKD. CDR3 sequence reads: CASNPGTSITDTQYF. The DNA of the CDR3 is TGTGCCAGCAACCCCGGGACTAGTATTACAGATACGCAGTATTTT.

Remarks on this clonotype: One junction end does not reproduce the germline sequence, and a read error may be involved. The chain uses TRBV12-3 or TRBV12-4 and TRBJ2-7; possible D gene TRBD1, 5 bases. The CDR3 spans 12 residues. DNA of the CDR3: TGTGCCAGCAGCCGAAGACAGCACGAGGAGTACTTC. It yields the protein CASSRRQHEEYF.

Comments on this clonotype: Relative to the germline gene, one junction end is altered; a read error may explain this. This chain links TRBV29-1 with TRBJ2-1; a weak D match, TRBD2 (7 bases). Germline V gene lookup returns CDR1 SQVTM and CDR2 ANQGSEA. The length of the CDR3 is 14 residues. The CDR3 coding sequence is TGCAGTGCTGTGGGGAGGGACACAAACTATGAACAGTTCTTC. This gives the protein CSAVGRDTNYEQFF.

Remarks on this clonotype: The junction departs from the called germline gene at one end, perhaps through a read error. V and J are TRBV12-3 or TRBV12-4 and TRBJ2-1; unclear D gene. The CDR3 consists of 13 residues. CDR3 bases: TGTGCCACTCAGAGGATGGGATACAATGAGCAGTCCTTC. Translation: CATQRMGYNEQSF.

Note on this clonotype: Just one base apart from a much larger clone, this may be a read error. The chain couples TRBV7-8 to TRBJ2-5; D not resolved. The germline CDR1 and CDR2 sequences are SGHVS and FQNEAQ. This CDR3 region has 19 residues. V shed 1 base and J shed 1 base, with 22 bases lying between them. CDR3 coding DNA: TGTGCCAGCAGCTTAGTGATTGCCGTGGATCAGTGGTTCCAAGAGACCCAGTACTTC. Protein sequence: CASSLVIAVDQWFQETQYF.

The chain uses TRBV20-1 and TRBJ2-7; perhaps TRBD2 as D (6 bases). This CDR3 region has 15 residues. V was cut by 2 bases and J by 1 base, with 15 bases left in between. Germline CDR1 and CDR2: DFQATT and SNEGSKA (reference sequence). CDR3 nucleotides: TGCAGTGCTAGATATGGGGGGAAAGAATCCTACGAGCAGTACTTC. Protein: CSARYGGKESYEQYF.

About this clonotype: A read error may explain this, as a much larger clone is one base away. The rearrangement uses TRBV19 and TRBJ2-6; 9 bases are shared with TRBD1. Trimming at V came to 2 bases and at J to 9 bases, leaving 8 bases not matched to a gene. Germline loops: CDR1 LNHDA, CDR2 SQIVND (reference sequence). The CDR3 is 16 residues long. CDR3 region: CASSIRTGVVVNVLTF. The CDR3 nucleotides read TGTGCCAGTAGTATAAGGACAGGGGTCGTCGTCAACGTCCTGACTTTC.

This clonotype came up many times. J is TRBJ1-2 and V is TRBV25-1, with D uncertain. Trimming shortened V by 6 bases and J by 6 bases, and 8 bases separated the two germline ends. The CDR3 runs 11 residues. Germline CDR1 is MGHDK and CDR2 is SYGVNS. CDR3 loop: CASSQWDGYTF. CDR3 nucleotide sequence: TGTGCCAGCAGCCAATGGGATGGCTACACCTTC.

Of note for this clonotype: A junction end diverges from the germline sequence, so it may reflect a read error. This chain joins TRBV10-2 and TRBJ2-7; tentatively, D is TRBD1 (5 bases). This CDR3 contains 13 residues. Germline lookup yields CDR1 WSHSY and CDR2 SAAADI. In DNA form, the CDR3 reads TGCGCCAGCAGAACGACAGTATTCTACGAACAGTACTTC. Amino acids: CASRTTVFYEQYF.

On this clonotype: One base away lies a much larger clone, so this may be a sequencing read error. The chain recombines TRBV9 with TRBJ2-4; D possibly corresponds to TRBD1 (7 bases). Germline loops: CDR1 SGDLS, CDR2 YYNGEE. The CDR3 has 16 residues. The V and J ends lost 7 bases and 6 bases respectively, with 23 bases between them. The DNA for the CDR3 is TGTGCCAGCCAATACCCCAGCCCAGGGGGAGGAAACATTCAGTACTTC. It specifies CASQYPSPGGGNIQYF.

Worth noting for this clonotype: The junction does not match germline at one end; this may be a read error. The V call is TRBV12-3 or TRBV12-4, the J call TRBJ2-7; D not certain. This CDR3 comprises 13 residues. The CDR3 protein is CASSFQKSYEKYF. The CDR3 DNA sequence: TGTGCCAGCAGTTTCCAGAAATCATACGAGAAGTACTTC.

V is TRBV12-3 or TRBV12-4 and J is TRBJ2-1; 9 nucleotides align to TRBD2. CDR3 length: 14 amino acids. The J segment lost 11 bases and the V segment lost 7 bases, leaving 12 bases of the junction unmatched. Written as DNA, the CDR3 is TGTGCCAGCAATCAAGCGGGGGGCTCGGATCAGCAGTTCTTC. Amino acid sequence: CASNQAGGSDQQFF.

The V gene is TRBV7-8, the J gene TRBJ2-5, with 13 nucleotides matching TRBD2. The trim removed 4 bases at V and 5 bases at J, leaving 19 bases unmatched. The CDR3 is made up of 20 amino acids. Germline CDR1 is SGHVS and CDR2 is FQNEAQ. DNA of the CDR3: TGTGCCAGCAGCTCAGAACATCCAGGACTAGCGGGAGTTTCAGTCGAGACCCAGTACTTC. This encodes CASSSEHPGLAGVSVETQYF.

With regard to this clonotype: Sequence at one end of the junction differs from germline and may be a read error. This rearrangement joins TRBV6-6 to TRBJ2-1; D ambiguous. CDR1 MNHNY and CDR2 SVGAGI come from the germline V gene (reference sequence). The CDR3 spans 16 residues. CDR3 in amino acids: CASSPLGSASHNEQFF. CDR3 DNA: TGTGCCAGCAGCCCACTGGGTTCGGCCTCCCACAATGAGCAATTCTTC.

Points on this clonotype: Relative to the germline gene, one junction end is altered; a read error may explain this. This sequence joins TRBV29-1 and TRBJ1-2, with D unclear. The CDR3 runs to 16 residues. CDR1 SQVTM and CDR2 ANQGSEA come from the germline V gene. CDR3 protein: CSVVSYQSSGEGGYTF. In nucleotides, the CDR3 is TGCAGCGTTGTCTCCTATCAATCCTCGGGAGAAGGTGGTTACACTTTC.